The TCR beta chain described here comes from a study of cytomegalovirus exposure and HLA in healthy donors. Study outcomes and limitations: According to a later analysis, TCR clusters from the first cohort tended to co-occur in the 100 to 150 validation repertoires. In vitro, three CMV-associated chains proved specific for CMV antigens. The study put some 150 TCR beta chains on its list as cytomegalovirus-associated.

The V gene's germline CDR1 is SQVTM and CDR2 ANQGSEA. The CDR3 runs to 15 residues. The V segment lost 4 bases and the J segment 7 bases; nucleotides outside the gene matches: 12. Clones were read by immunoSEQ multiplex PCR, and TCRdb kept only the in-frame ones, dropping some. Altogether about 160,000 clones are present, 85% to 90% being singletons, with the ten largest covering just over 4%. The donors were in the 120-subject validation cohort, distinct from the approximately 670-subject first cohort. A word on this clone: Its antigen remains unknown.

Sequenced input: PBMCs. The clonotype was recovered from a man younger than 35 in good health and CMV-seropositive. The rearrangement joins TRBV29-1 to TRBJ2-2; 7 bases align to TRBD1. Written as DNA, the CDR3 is TGCAGCGTTGCAGGGGGTGACCTCATGGGCGGGGAGCTGTTTTTT. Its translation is CSVAGGDLMGGELFF.